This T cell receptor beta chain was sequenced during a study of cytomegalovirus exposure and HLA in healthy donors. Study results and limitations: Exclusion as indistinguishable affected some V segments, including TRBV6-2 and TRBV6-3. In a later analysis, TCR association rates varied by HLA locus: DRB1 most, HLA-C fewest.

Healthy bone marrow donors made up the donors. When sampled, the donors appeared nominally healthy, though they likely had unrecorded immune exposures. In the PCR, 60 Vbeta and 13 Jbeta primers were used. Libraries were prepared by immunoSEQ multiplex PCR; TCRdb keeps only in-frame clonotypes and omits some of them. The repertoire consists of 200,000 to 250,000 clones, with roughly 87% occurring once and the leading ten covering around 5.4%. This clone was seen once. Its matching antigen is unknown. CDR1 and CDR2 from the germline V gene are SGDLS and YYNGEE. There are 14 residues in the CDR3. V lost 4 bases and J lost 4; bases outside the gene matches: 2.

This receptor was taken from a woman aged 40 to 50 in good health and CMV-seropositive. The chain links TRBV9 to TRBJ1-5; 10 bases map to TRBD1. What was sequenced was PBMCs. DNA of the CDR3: TGTGCCAGCAGCCAGGGACAGGGGAATCAGCCCCAGCATTTT. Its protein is CASSQGQGNQPQHF.